The 22 T cell receptor beta chains below come from one sample, sequenced in a study of control samples from healthy donors and cancer patients. The assay was immunoSEQ multiplex PCR, and TCRdb's table has in-frame clones only and misses some. This table holds about 120,000 clones, over 85% found once. The sample comprised blood. These TCRs come from a young man in good health.

V gene TRBV2 combines with J gene TRBJ2-6; D is perhaps TRBD1 (5 bases). The germline V gene has CDR1 SNHLY and CDR2 FYNNEI. V shed 4 bases and J shed 5 bases, with 12 bases lying between them. The CDR3 is made up of 15 amino acids. The CDR3 here is CASSGQRKWANVLTF. CDR3 DNA: TGTGCCAGCAGTGGACAGAGGAAGTGGGCCAACGTCCTGACTTTC.

V gene TRBV10-3 combines with J gene TRBJ1-1; perhaps TRBD1 as D (6 bases). The V end lost 4 bases, the J end lost 1 base, and 13 bases lay between the germline ends. The germline CDR1 and CDR2 sequences are ENHRY and SYGVKD. This CDR3 has 15 residues. The CDR3 sequence is CAISGQGRGNTEAFF. CDR3 DNA sequence: TGTGCCATCAGTGGGCAGGGGAGGGGGAACACTGAAGCTTTCTTT.

This rearrangement joins TRBV27 to TRBJ2-1, with D unresolved. V lost 4 bases, J lost 5 bases, and 12 bases lay in between. Germline lookup yields CDR1 MNHEY and CDR2 SMNVEV (reference sequence). The CDR3 covers 14 residues. This CDR3 is CASSYSHGHNEQFF. The DNA of the CDR3 is TGTGCCAGCAGTTACTCACATGGCCACAATGAGCAGTTCTTC.

With regard to this clone: The junction shows a germline mismatch at one end, possibly a read error. This chain links TRBV20-1 with TRBJ1-5; no clear D. CDR1 DFQATT and CDR2 SNEGSKA come from the germline V gene (reference sequence). The CDR3 has 11 residues. The CDR3 is CSARDPQAAYF. CDR3 coding DNA: TGCAGTGCTAGAGATCCGCAGGCCGCGTATTTT.

The V gene is TRBV3-1 (or the pseudogene TRBV3-2), the J gene TRBJ2-7; 9 nucleotides align to TRBD2. The V gene's germline CDR1 is LGHDT and CDR2 YNNKEL (reference sequence). J was trimmed by 0 bases and V by 4 bases; bases with no gene match: 10. This CDR3 is 17 amino acids long. The CDR3 sequence is CASSPRLAATSSYEQYF. The CDR3 nucleotides are TGTGCCAGCAGCCCCCGACTAGCGGCGACGAGCTCCTACGAGCAGTACTTC.

The chain joins TRBV14 to TRBJ2-2; no clear D gene. Germline assignment: CDR1 SGHDN and CDR2 FVKESK. V was shortened by 3 bases and J by 3 bases, with 14 bases between the two germline ends. CDR3 size: 16 residues. CDR3 sequence: CASSHYTWADTGELFF. CDR3 DNA: TGTGCCAGCAGCCATTATACATGGGCAGACACCGGGGAGCTGTTTTTT.

The gene calls are TRBV7-6 and TRBJ2-1; a possible D gene is TRBD1 (5 bases). Between the trimmed V and J ends, which lost 5 bases and 5 bases, there was a span of 10 bases. The CDR3 has 13 amino acids. Germline V gives CDR1 SGHVS, CDR2 FNYEAQ. The CDR3 sequence is CASSLGQDNEQFF. The CDR3 coding sequence is TGTGCCAGCAGCCTGGGGCAGGACAATGAGCAGTTCTTC.

The V gene is TRBV19, the J gene TRBJ1-5; a weak D match, TRBD1 (6 bases). This CDR3 has 12 residues. CDR1 and CDR2 (germline): LNHDA, SQIVND (reference sequence). V was clipped by 11 bases and J by 6 bases, with 14 bases between them. CDR3 amino acids: CAQVGGSQPQHF. The CDR3 nucleotides are TGTGCCCAGGTAGGGGGGAGTCAGCCCCAGCATTTT.

The V and J genes are TRBV7-3 and TRBJ2-3, with 7 bases aligning to TRBD2. Per the germline V gene, CDR1 is SGHTA and CDR2 is FQGTGA. The V segment lost 2 bases and the J segment 2 bases; nucleotides outside the gene matches: 4. The CDR3 is 15 residues long. CDR3 nucleotides: TGTGCCAGCAGCTTATATGGGAGGGACACAGATACGCAGTATTTT. Translating it yields CASSLYGRDTDTQYF.

The chain links TRBV11-2 to TRBJ2-3; D gene ambiguous. The CDR3 extends over 16 amino acids. Per the germline V gene, CDR1 is SGHAT and CDR2 is FQNNGV. V was cut by 5 bases and J by 5 bases, with 20 bases left in between. Here the CDR3 DNA reads TGTGCCAGCAGCCCCCAGTCTTGGGCTAAGAGAGATACGCAGTATTTT. Translation gives CASSPQSWAKRDTQYF.

In this sample, this clone turned up a few times. V is TRBV5-3 and J is TRBJ1-1, with a weak D call TRBD1 (6 bases). TRBV5-3 is given ORF status, its function remaining uncertain. The CDR3 is 17 amino acids. Trimming pared 0 bases from V and 3 bases from J, leaving 18 bases between. The CDR3 loop reads CARSLAIRGRVDTEAFF. CDR3 DNA: TGTGCCAGAAGCTTGGCTATCCGGGGGCGCGTGGACACTGAAGCTTTCTTT.

This sequence joins TRBV5-4 and TRBJ2-5; TRBD2 matches 13 bases. The CDR3 has 14 residues. The germline V gene has CDR1 SGHNT and CDR2 YYREEE (reference sequence). V trimming: 2 bases; J trimming: 8 bases; junction bases outside the gene matches: 3. The CDR3 DNA reads as TGTGCCAGCAGCTTAGGACTAGCGGGGGCCACCCAGTACTTC. Its translation: CASSLGLAGATQYF. Full variable domain (outside the CDR3, taken from reference TRBV5-4 and TRBJ2-5): ETGVTQSPTHLIKTRGQQVTLRCSSQSGHNTVSWYQQALGQGPQFIFQYYREEENGRGNFPPRFSGLQFPNYSSELNVNALELDDSALYLCASSLGLAGATQYFGPGTRLLVL.

The chain recombines TRBV11-2 with TRBJ2-7; D is unresolved. Germline assignment: CDR1 SGHAT and CDR2 FQNNGV. The CDR3 consists of 12 residues. The V and J ends lost 2 bases and 6 bases respectively, with 8 bases between them. The CDR3 nucleotides are TGTGCCAGCAGCTTACCGGTAGGCGAGCAGTACTTC. The encoded protein is CASSLPVGEQYF.

This clone has only a few counts. The genes are TRBV2 and TRBJ2-5; 8 bases map to TRBD1. Trimming took 11 bases from V and 4 from J; bases not matched to a gene: 6. Germline-derived CDR1 and CDR2 are SNHLY and FYNNEI. This CDR3 has 12 residues. The chain's CDR3 is CAGKDRGETQYF. CDR3 nucleotides: TGTGCCGGAAAAGACAGGGGAGAGACCCAGTACTTC.

This rearrangement joins TRBV5-1 to TRBJ2-7, with D possibly matching TRBD1 (5 bases). CDR1 is SGHRS, CDR2 YFSETQ, per germline. The CDR3 has 14 residues. V was shortened by 0 bases and J by 5 bases, with 12 bases between the two germline ends. The CDR3 bases are TGCGCCAGCAGCTTGGATTCAGGGATCGACGAGCAGTACTTC. Protein product: CASSLDSGIDEQYF.

V is TRBV2 and J is TRBJ1-1; the D is unclear. V was pared by 4 bases and J by 5 bases, with 11 bases between. CDR3 length: 13 residues. Germline loops: CDR1 SNHLY, CDR2 FYNNEI. CDR3: CASSVGRATEAFF. The CDR3 DNA sequence: TGTGCCAGCAGTGTGGGGAGGGCAACTGAAGCTTTCTTT.

The rearrangement links TRBV9 to TRBJ2-6; D not certain. The CDR3 covers 15 residues. The V end was cut by 4 bases, the J end by 4 bases, with 12 bases between. Germline V gene lookup returns CDR1 SGDLS and CDR2 YYNGEE. The CDR3 sequence: CASSIPISGANVLTF. The CDR3 DNA reads as TGTGCCAGCAGCATACCGATTTCCGGGGCCAACGTCCTGACTTTC.

This rearrangement joins TRBV19 to TRBJ2-5, with 9 bases fitting TRBD2. The J segment lost 4 bases and the V segment lost 3 bases, leaving 6 bases of the junction unmatched. The CDR3 runs 15 residues. The germline V gene has CDR1 LNHDA and CDR2 SQIVND (reference sequence). CDR3 loop: CASSMAGGQRETQYF. DNA of the CDR3: TGTGCCAGTAGTATGGCGGGGGGGCAGAGAGAGACCCAGTACTTC. The variable domain in full, with the rest retrieved from reference TRBV19 and TRBJ2-5, is DGGITQSPKYLFRKEGQNVTLSCEQNLNHDAMYWYRQDPGQGLRLIYYSQIVNDFQKGDIAEGYSVSREKKESFPLTVTSAQKNPTAFYLCASSMAGGQRETQYFGPGTRLLVL.

The rearrangement uses TRBV5-1 and TRBJ1-2, with TRBD1 matching 11 bases. Looked up from germline, CDR1 is SGHRS and CDR2 is YFSETQ. This CDR3 has 16 residues. The trim removed 0 bases at V and 4 bases at J, leaving 5 bases unmatched. The chain's CDR3 is CASSLEGTGGGYGYTF. Written as DNA, the CDR3 is TGCGCCAGCAGCTTGGAAGGGACAGGGGGAGGCTATGGCTACACCTTC.

This clone was observed once. This chain uses TRBV4-1 with TRBJ1-1; D gene uncertain. This CDR3 is 15 amino acids long. The germline CDR1 and CDR2 sequences are MGHRA and YSYEKL. V shed 1 base and J shed 0 bases, with 9 bases lying between them. CDR3 protein: CASSQGHSMNTEAFF. CDR3 nucleotide sequence: TGCGCCAGCAGCCAAGGGCACTCCATGAACACTGAAGCTTTCTTT.

CDR3 nucleotides: TGTGCCAGCAGTATGGGGGCAGGTAATCAGCCCCAGCATTTT. This gives the protein CASSMGAGNQPQHF. V gene TRBV7-9 combines with J gene TRBJ1-5; maybe TRBD1 (6 bases). Germline loops: CDR1 SEHNR, CDR2 FQNEAQ (reference sequence). Deletions cut 6 bases from V and 4 bases from J, with 13 bases between. The CDR3 extends over 14 amino acids. Supplemented by reference TRBV7-9 and TRBJ1-5, the full variable domain reads DTGVSQNPRHKITKRGQNVTFRCDPISEHNRLYWYRQTLGQGPEFLTYFQNEAQLEKSRLLSDRFSAERPKGSFSTLEIQRTEQGDSAMYLCASSMGAGNQPQHFGDGTRLSIL.

The chain combines TRBV5-1 with TRBJ2-1; possible D gene TRBD1, 6 bases. The germline gives CDR1 SGHRS, CDR2 YFSETQ. Trimming removed 4 bases from V and 4 bases from J, with 12 bases in between. This CDR3 has 14 residues. CDR3 nucleotides: TGCGCCAGCAGCGGCGGACAGATGTACAATGAGCAGTTCTTC. It codes for CASSGGQMYNEQFF.